Included here is one T cell receptor (beta chain) sequence, with context. The data are from a study of blood T cell repertoires in COVID-19. At the level of the study: Italy, Spain and the United States were the sources of the convalescent and acute COVID-19 samples. The cDNA or gDNA used as material had been derived from T cells, B-cell-depleted T cells, or PBMCs.

Per the original methods: Amplification of reference gene primers was used by the study to estimate nucleated cell counts. Sequencing was performed with immunoSEQ multiplex PCR; in TCRdb, only in-frame clones are kept and a portion is missing. V and J calls and clone size are given by that table; D and trimming were obtained from the DNA. The profile shows about 240,000 clones, about 82% of them singletons. Germline values: CDR1 SGHTS, CDR2 YDEGEE. The CDR3 consists of 15 residues. With V trimmed by 10 bases and J by 5 bases, 14 bases remained unmatched. The TCR originated in a man aged 80 or over with acute or convalescent COVID-19. The V gene is TRBV5-8, the J gene TRBJ2-2; TRBD1 matches 7 bases. Sequenced sample: peripheral blood. The CDR3 DNA is TGTGCCGGTGGGGGACAGATTAAACGAACCGGGGAGCTGTTTTTT. It specifies CAGGGQIKRTGELFF. Filled out from reference TRBV5-8 and TRBJ2-2, the complete variable domain reads EAGVTQSPTHLIKTRGQQATLRCSPISGHTSVYWYQQALGLGLQFLLWYDEGEERNRGNFPPRFSGRQFPNYSSELNVNALELEDSALYLCAGGGQIKRTGELFFGEGSRLTVL.